This passage covers 10 T cell receptor beta chains from one sample sequenced in a study of blood T cell repertoires in COVID-19. TCRdb keeps only in-frame clones here, not all; method: immunoSEQ multiplex PCR. The data show about 230,000 clones, 70% to 90% seen once. The sequenced material came from peripheral blood. These receptor sequences come from a woman between 18 and 29 years old who had recovered from COVID-19.

The V call is TRBV7-9, the J call TRBJ2-7; 8 nucleotides line up with TRBD1. This CDR3 has 14 residues. Germline assignment: CDR1 SEHNR and CDR2 FQNEAQ (reference sequence). V gave up 1 base and J gave up 5 bases; unmatched junction bases: 4. The chain's CDR3 is CASSLVRGQDEQYF. Written as DNA, the CDR3 is TGTGCCAGCAGCTTAGTCAGGGGACAGGACGAGCAGTACTTC. Drawing the rest from reference TRBV7-9 and TRBJ2-7, the complete variable domain is DTGVSQNPRHKITKRGQNVTFRCDPISEHNRLYWYRQTLGQGPEFLTYFQNEAQLEKSRLLSDRFSAERPKGSFSTLEIQRTEQGDSAMYLCASSLVRGQDEQYFGPGTRLTVT.

The gene calls are TRBV6-2 or TRBV6-3 and TRBJ2-7; no reliable D call. Per germline, CDR1 MNHEY and CDR2 SVGEGT. V shed 2 bases and J shed 6 bases, with 8 bases lying between them. The CDR3 consists of 12 residues. The CDR3 reads CASSYPSLEQYF. CDR3 nucleotides: TGTGCCAGCAGTTACCCCTCCCTCGAGCAGTACTTC.

This clone was observed a handful of times. V usage is TRBV11-2 and J usage is TRBJ2-1; 10 nucleotides align to TRBD2. The length of the CDR3 is 15 residues. With 5 bases clipped from V and 2 bases from J, the junction kept 3 bases outside the gene matches. The germline V gene encodes CDR1 SGHAT and CDR2 FQNNGV. CDR3 sequence: CASSLGLAAYNEQFF. The CDR3 DNA sequence: TGTGCCAGCAGCCTCGGACTAGCGGCCTACAATGAGCAGTTCTTC.

The rearrangement joins TRBV30 to TRBJ2-7, with 7 bases lining up with TRBD2. Germline V gene sequence: CDR1 GTSNPN, CDR2 SVGIG (reference sequence). The CDR3 is 15 residues long. V shed 0 bases and J 4 bases; nucleotides not matched to a gene: 9. The CDR3 loop reads CAWSVWDYQTYEQYF. The CDR3 DNA reads TGTGCCTGGAGTGTATGGGACTACCAAACTTACGAGCAGTACTTC. The whole variable domain, remainder taken from reference TRBV30 and TRBJ2-7, is SQTIHQWPATLVQPVGSPLSLECTVEGTSNPNLYWYRQAAGRGLQLLFYSVGIGQISSEVPQNLSASRPQDRQFILSSKKLLLSDSGFYLCAWSVWDYQTYEQYFGPGTRLTVT.

This sequence joins TRBV4-3 and TRBJ2-5; TRBD2 matches 8 bases. The CDR3 is 16 residues long. Unmatched junction bases numbered 7, after V lost 0 bases and J lost 4 bases. Germline V lookup: CDR1 LGHNA, CDR2 YSLEER. DNA of the CDR3: TGCGCCAGCAGCCAAGATCCAGCGGGAGCCGGAGAGACCCAGTACTTC. It is translated as CASSQDPAGAGETQYF.

The V and J genes are TRBV11-2 and TRBJ2-3; no definite D call. Trimming stripped 5 bases from V and 4 bases from J, with 16 bases between. Germline V lookup: CDR1 SGHAT, CDR2 FQNNGV. The CDR3 is made up of 15 amino acids. The CDR3 nucleotides are TGTGCCAGCAGCCCCGCGGCGGTAGTACCAGATACGCAGTATTTT. Protein product: CASSPAAVVPDTQYF.

The V and J genes are TRBV4-3 and TRBJ2-1; 11 positions match TRBD2. Germline CDR1 LGHNA, CDR2 YSLEER. The CDR3 is made up of 18 amino acids. The trim removed 0 bases at V and 6 bases at J, leaving 10 bases unmatched. DNA of the CDR3: TGCGCCAGCAGCCAAGATGCTGTTTTTAGCGGGAGGGCCAATGAGCAGTTCTTC. Translated: CASSQDAVFSGRANEQFF.

The chain recombines TRBV9 with TRBJ1-1; D might be TRBD1 (5 bases). The CDR3 has 13 amino acids. Germline CDR1 SGDLS, CDR2 YYNGEE. The V end lost 0 bases, the J end lost 10 bases, and 13 bases lay between the germline ends. DNA for the CDR3: TGTGCCAGCAGCGTAGTGCCGGCTCAGGGAGCTTTCTTT. This translates into CASSVVPAQGAFF.

V is TRBV4-3 and J is TRBJ2-1; 8 bases map to TRBD2. Germline values: CDR1 LGHNA, CDR2 YSLEER. The CDR3 has 15 amino acids. J gave up 6 bases and V 0 bases, and 4 bases lay outside the gene matches. The CDR3 nucleotides are TGCGCCAGCAGCCAAGATTGGACTAGCATCAATGAGCAGTTCTTC. Translated: CASSQDWTSINEQFF.

The chain uses TRBV5-4 and TRBJ2-1; maybe TRBD2 (6 bases). This CDR3 spans 15 amino acids. Germline V gives CDR1 SGHNT, CDR2 YYREEE (reference sequence). Deletions cut 2 bases from V and 0 bases from J, with 9 bases between. The CDR3 loop is CASSLTGSSYNEQFF. CDR3 sequence (DNA): TGTGCCAGCAGCTTAACCGGGAGCTCCTACAATGAGCAGTTCTTC.